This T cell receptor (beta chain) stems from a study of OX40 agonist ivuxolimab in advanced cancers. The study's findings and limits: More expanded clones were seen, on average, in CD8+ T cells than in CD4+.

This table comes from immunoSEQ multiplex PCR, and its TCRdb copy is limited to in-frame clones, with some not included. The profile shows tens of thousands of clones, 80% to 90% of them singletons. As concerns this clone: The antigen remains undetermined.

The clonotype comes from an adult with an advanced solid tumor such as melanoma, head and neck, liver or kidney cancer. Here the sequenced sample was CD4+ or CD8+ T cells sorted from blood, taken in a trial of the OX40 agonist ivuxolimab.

The CDR3 DNA reads as TGTGCCAGCAGCTCGAGTTGGGCCGGGGAGCTGTTTTTT. Its translation: CASSSSWAGELFF. The V call is TRBV7-3, the J call TRBJ2-2; no firm D call. V dropped 4 bases and J dropped 6 bases, with 9 bases sitting between them. The CDR3 runs to 13 residues. The germline gives CDR1 SGHTA, CDR2 FQGTGA.